The T cell receptor (beta chain) under discussion was sequenced for a study of blood T cell repertoires in COVID-19 (dated by TCRdb to 2020 to 2022). For the study in its entirety: The collaborator samples originated in the United States, Italy and Spain and spanned the acute and convalescent phases of COVID-19. The prospective study material was composed of cDNA or gDNA derived from T cells, B-cell-depleted T cells, or PBMCs. Where available, HLA class I and class II types were obtained from metadata supplied by the sample provider rather than from assay-based typing. The dataset comprised deeply sampled blood TCRbeta repertoires from subjects exposed to, actively infected with, or recovered from COVID-19. The repertoires were released in a freely available public database intended as a resource for research on the immune response to SARS-CoV-2. The samples were drawn from the first 160 participants of the ongoing ImmuneRACE study and from under 1,500 subjects provided by 6 global collaborators. A de-identified subject ID, COVID-19 status, age in years and sex were almost always included in the sample metadata.

Remarks on this clone: The clone's antigen remains unknown. The input lacks base qualities; no much larger clone sits a single base away.

The immunoSEQ Assay, a bias-controlled multiplex PCR, was used to amplify TCRbeta CDR3 regions from genomic DNA. Concerning the study's data processing: The number of nucleated cells in each sample was estimated from the amplification of reference gene primers within the assay. To quantify the absolute abundance of each unique TCRbeta CDR3 rearrangement, sequence reads were collapsed and filtered. For each sample, productive Simpson clonality was calculated as the square root of Simpson's diversity index over productive rearrangements. TCRdb took this table from immuneACCESS and kept in-frame rearrangements with V and J called. Such tables lack part of the clones; where checked against another copy, unresolved V genes explain under half of the gap, and the rest is unexplained. V, J and clone size were drawn from that table, and D and trimming were deduced from the DNA. This sample comprises roughly 97,000 clones, about nine tenths of them detected only once. The ten largest clones capture about 1.7% of the sample.

The collaborating institutions used their own protocols to collect whole blood in K2EDTA tubes. For TCRbeta analysis, collaborators shipped samples as frozen whole blood, isolated PBMCs, or DNA extracted from either of those sample types. CDR1 SGHTS and CDR2 YDEGEE were looked up in the germline V gene. Including cysteine and phenylalanine, the CDR3 has 14 amino acids. CDR3 DNA only is kept here, 42 bases in frame from base 1. Germline trimming amounts to 4 bases on V and 4 bases on J, with 7 as the count of junction bases outside the gene matches. On the study overall, not on this receptor specifically: The quantity of clinical and demographic metadata differed by source and by participant and was supplied without curation.

The sequenced material came from peripheral blood. The chain was built from TRBV5-8 and TRBJ1-2; 7 central nucleotides agree with TRBD1. The clonotype was recovered from a man aged 55 to 70 with acute or convalescent COVID-19. In nucleotide form, the sequence is TGTGCCAGCAGCCGACAGGGAACTCCCTATGGCTACACCTTC. Its protein reads: CASSRQGTPYGYTF.